This T cell receptor beta chain was sequenced during a study of PD-1 blockade in classical Hodgkin lymphoma. TCRdb keeps only in-frame clones here, not all; method: immunoSEQ multiplex PCR. Among about 37,000 clones, over 65% were seen once, and the ten largest hold around 15%. Trimming removed 4 bases at V and 6 bases at J, with 26 bases between. This CDR3 contains 18 residues. CDR1 and CDR2 from the germline V gene are LGHNA and YSLEER. All patients relapsed after autologous stem cell transplantation, and brentuximab vedotin exposure varied. Best outcomes ranged across complete response, partial response and progressive disease.

This chain joins TRBV4-3 and TRBJ2-3; D possibly corresponds to TRBD1 (6 bases). The origin of this receptor is a human donor with classical Hodgkin lymphoma. The input for sequencing was peripheral blood mononuclear cells (PBMCs), taken before the second cycle of nivolumab. CDR3 sequence: CASSPWPAQGPAADTQYF. For the CDR3, the DNA is TGCGCCAGCAGCCCATGGCCTGCGCAGGGGCCAGCAGCGGATACGCAGTATTTT.